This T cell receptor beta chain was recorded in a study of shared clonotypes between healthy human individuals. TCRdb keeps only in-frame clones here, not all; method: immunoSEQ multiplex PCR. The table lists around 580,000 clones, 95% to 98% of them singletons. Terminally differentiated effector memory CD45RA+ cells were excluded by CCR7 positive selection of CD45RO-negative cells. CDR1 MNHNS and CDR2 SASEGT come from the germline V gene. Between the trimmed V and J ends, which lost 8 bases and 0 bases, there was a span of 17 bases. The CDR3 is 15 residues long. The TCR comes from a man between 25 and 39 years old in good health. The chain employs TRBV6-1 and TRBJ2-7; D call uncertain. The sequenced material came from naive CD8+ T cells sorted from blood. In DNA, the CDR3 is TGTGCCAGCTCCCCTTCGGGTTTTAGCTCCTACGAGCAGTACTTC. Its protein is CASSPSGFSSYEQYF.